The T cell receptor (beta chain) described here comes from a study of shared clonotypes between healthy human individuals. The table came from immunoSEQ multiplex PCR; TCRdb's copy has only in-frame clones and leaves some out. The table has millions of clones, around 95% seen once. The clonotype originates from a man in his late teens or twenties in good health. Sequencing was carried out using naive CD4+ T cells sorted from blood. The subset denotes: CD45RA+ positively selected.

CDR3 bases: TGTGCCGCCCGGGGTGGGGACTCCTACAATGAGCAGTTCTTC. It encodes CAARGGDSYNEQFF. The rearrangement uses TRBV10-3 and TRBJ2-1; perhaps TRBD2 as D (5 bases). CDR1 is ENHRY and CDR2 is SYGVKD in the germline V gene. V lost 11 bases to trimming and J lost 0 bases, with 14 bases between them. CDR3 length: 14 residues.